These 26 T cell receptor beta chains were all obtained from the same sample, sequenced in a study of blood T cell repertoires in COVID-19. Some clones are missing from TCRdb's copy, which holds only in-frame ones; the method was immunoSEQ multiplex PCR. The sample contains fewer than 20,000 clones, 65% to 85% of which appear only once. Source material: peripheral blood. The receptor set was obtained from a man between 35 and 55 years old with active or convalescent COVID-19.

The rearrangement joins TRBV5-1 to TRBJ1-3, with TRBD1 as a possible D gene (5 bases). Germline values: CDR1 SGHRS, CDR2 YFSETQ. The CDR3 has 15 residues. Trimming shortened V by 4 bases and J by 1 base, and 12 bases separated the two germline ends. The CDR3 nucleotides read TGCGCCAGCAGCGATCACAGGTTGTCTGGAAACACCATATATTTT. Residues: CASSDHRLSGNTIYF.

The table lists this clone with a count of one. The rearrangement joins TRBV11-1 to TRBJ2-5; 9 bases are shared with TRBD1. This CDR3 has 16 amino acids. V trimming: 2 bases; J trimming: 10 bases; junction bases outside the gene matches: 14. Germline CDR1 SGHAT, CDR2 FQDESV (reference sequence). CDR3 nucleotide sequence: TGTGCCAGCAGCTTACCCGGGACAGGGTCCGTAAGTGGCCAGTACTTC. This codes for CASSLPGTGSVSGQYF.

A few counts support this clone. The V gene is TRBV10-2, the J gene TRBJ1-2, with TRBD1 matching 7 bases. The ends lost 8 bases at V and 4 bases at J; junction bases unmatched: 4. This CDR3 is 12 amino acids long. Germline V gives CDR1 WSHSY, CDR2 SAAADI. CDR3 amino acids: CASRDSFYGYTF. DNA for the CDR3: TGCGCCAGCCGGGACAGTTTCTATGGCTACACCTTC.

The sample holds one count of this clone. The V gene is TRBV19, the J gene TRBJ2-5; D possibly corresponds to TRBD1 (5 bases). This CDR3 contains 16 residues. Trimming removed 3 bases from V and 1 base from J, with 15 bases in between. From germline, CDR1 is LNHDA and CDR2 SQIVND (reference sequence). The CDR3 nucleotides read TGTGCCAGTAGTATCTCTCTCCAAGGGGCCCAAGAGACCCAGTACTTC. Translating it yields CASSISLQGAQETQYF.

V gene TRBV4-1 combines with J gene TRBJ1-2, with a tentative D call TRBD1 (5 bases). The germline V gene has CDR1 MGHRA and CDR2 YSYEKL. V was trimmed by 1 base and J by 3 bases, leaving 12 bases between them. The CDR3 runs to 15 residues. The CDR3 bases are TGCGCCAGCAGCCAAGTGATTCAGGGCGACTATGGCTACACCTTC. Its translation: CASSQVIQGDYGYTF.

The chain uses TRBV5-6 and TRBJ1-1, with TRBD1 as a possible D gene (6 bases). Per the germline V gene, CDR1 is SGHDT and CDR2 is YYEEEE. The CDR3 loop spans 14 amino acids. The ends were cut back, 4 bases at V and 2 bases at J, with 12 bases in the middle. The CDR3 bases are TGTGCCAGCAGCGCCCAGGGGAGAAACACTGAAGCTTTCTTT. Translation: CASSAQGRNTEAFF.

The chain employs TRBV18 and TRBJ2-1, with D perhaps matching TRBD2 (6 bases). Germline CDR1 KGHSH, CDR2 LQKENI. V was shortened by 3 bases and J by 3 bases, with 9 bases between the two germline ends. The CDR3 contains 14 residues. For the CDR3, the DNA is TGTGCCAGCTCACCGGGGACTTACTACAATGAGCAGTTCTTC. This codes for CASSPGTYYNEQFF.

This clone was counted a single time. The chain joins TRBV7-2 to TRBJ1-6, with D perhaps TRBD1 (5 bases). CDR1 is SGHTA, CDR2 FQGNSA, per germline. V lost 2 bases and J 8 bases, leaving 16 bases between the germline ends. There are 16 residues in the CDR3. CDR3 DNA: TGTGCCAGCAGCTTAAGAGGTGCAGGGTATGATTCACCCCTCCACTTT. Amino acids: CASSLRGAGYDSPLHF.

This clone was picked up one time. The J gene is TRBJ2-1, the V gene TRBV6-2 or TRBV6-3; D may be TRBD2 (7 bases). From germline, CDR1 is MNHEY and CDR2 SVGEGT. The CDR3 covers 16 residues. V shed 4 bases and J shed 0 bases, with 13 bases lying between them. CDR3 DNA: TGTGCCAGCAGTTGGGGGCGGGGGAGCTCCTACAATGAGCAGTTCTTC. This gives the protein CASSWGRGSSYNEQFF.

The CDR3 loop is CATSLTGGRGARRNTIYF. Written as DNA, the CDR3 is TGTGCCACCAGCCTGACAGGGGGCCGGGGTGCAAGGCGAAACACCATATATTTT. V usage is TRBV15 and J usage is TRBJ1-3, with 10 nucleotides matching TRBD1. The V segment lost 5 bases and the J segment 5 bases; nucleotides outside the gene matches: 15. CDR3 length: 18 amino acids. Germline V gene lookup returns CDR1 LNHNV and CDR2 YYDKDF (reference sequence).

This chain uses TRBV18 with TRBJ1-2; D is possibly TRBD1 (5 bases). V was cut by 6 bases and J by 3 bases, with 11 bases left in between. Germline CDR1 KGHSH, CDR2 LQKENI. This CDR3 contains 13 residues. The CDR3 sequence: CASSPTEDYGYTF. CDR3 bases: TGTGCCAGCTCGCCGACAGAAGACTATGGCTACACCTTC.

In this sample, this clone turned up a few times. The chain combines TRBV29-1 with TRBJ1-1, with 12 bases lining up with TRBD1. Trimming took 5 bases from V and 1 from J; bases not matched to a gene: 8. The germline CDR1 and CDR2 sequences are SQVTM and ANQGSEA. The CDR3 runs 16 residues. This CDR3 is CSVSGTGGRENTEAFF. The DNA of the CDR3 is TGCAGCGTTTCCGGGACAGGGGGCCGGGAGAACACTGAAGCTTTCTTT.

This clone has only one observation. The rearrangement links TRBV9 to TRBJ2-7, with 8 positions matching TRBD1. The V gene end was trimmed by 0 bases and the J gene end by 1 base; junction bases not matched to a gene: 3. CDR1 and CDR2 (germline): SGDLS, YYNGEE. The CDR3 sequence is 15 residues long. The CDR3 DNA follows: TGTGCCAGCAGCGTAGGTGGGACAGGTTCCTACGAGCAGTACTTC. It specifies CASSVGGTGSYEQYF.

The chain is built from TRBV11-2 and TRBJ2-6; the D is unclear. This CDR3 has 15 residues. V was clipped by 1 base and J by 1 base, with 5 bases between them. The germline CDR1 and CDR2 sequences are SGHAT and FQNNGV. The CDR3 reads CASSLAMSGANVLTF. CDR3 sequence (DNA): TGTGCCAGCAGCTTAGCTATGTCTGGGGCCAACGTCCTGACTTTC.

The chain combines TRBV11-3 with TRBJ2-1; 9 bases are a match to TRBD2. Unmatched junction bases numbered 1, after V lost 5 bases and J lost 2 bases. CDR3 length: 14 amino acids. The germline gives CDR1 SGHNT, CDR2 YENEEA. The CDR3 bases are TGTGCCAGCAGCCGCGGGGGGGCCTACAATGAGCAGTTCTTC. Amino acid sequence: CASSRGGAYNEQFF.

The V and J genes are TRBV11-3 and TRBJ2-3; D is unclear. This CDR3 has 14 amino acids. Germline V lookup: CDR1 SGHNT, CDR2 YENEEA. The V end was cut by 2 bases, the J end by 0 bases, with 6 bases between. The CDR3 DNA follows: TGTGCCAGCAGCTTAACGACTAGCACAGATACGCAGTATTTT. Translated: CASSLTTSTDTQYF.

The chain recombines TRBV18 with TRBJ2-7; D might be TRBD1 (6 bases). The CDR3 runs 13 residues. Trimming pared 3 bases from V and 3 bases from J, leaving 9 bases between. Germline-derived CDR1 and CDR2 are KGHSH and LQKENI. CDR3 DNA sequence: TGTGCCAGCTCACCTTCGGACAGCTACGAGCAGTACTTC. As protein: CASSPSDSYEQYF.

The chain links TRBV7-9 to TRBJ1-3, with TRBD1 matching over 7 bases. This CDR3 has 15 residues. CDR1 is SEHNR, CDR2 FQNEAQ, per germline (reference sequence). V trimming: 3 bases; J trimming: 3 bases; junction bases outside the gene matches: 5. CDR3 coding DNA: TGTGCCAGCAGCTTCCTACAGGGGATTGGAAACACCATATATTTT. Protein sequence: CASSFLQGIGNTIYF.

The table lists this clone with a few counts. The CDR3: CASSEGTGVDNQPQHF. In DNA form, the CDR3 reads TGTGCCAGCAGTGAAGGAACAGGGGTGGACAATCAGCCCCAGCATTTT. This sequence joins TRBV6-1 and TRBJ1-5; TRBD1 aligns across 7 bases. The CDR3 length is 16 residues. Germline CDR1 reads MNHNS; CDR2 reads SASEGT. The ends lost 1 base at V and 3 bases at J; junction bases unmatched: 6.

This clone was observed a few times. CDR3 nucleotide sequence: TGTGCCACCAGCAGAGATTTTACGGAGTTTGAGGGTCAGCCCCAGCATTTT. As protein: CATSRDFTEFEGQPQHF. The rearrangement links TRBV15 to TRBJ1-5, with D hard to call. Germline-derived CDR1 and CDR2 are LNHNV and YYDKDF (reference sequence). With 0 bases removed from V and 6 bases from J, the gap between germline ends came to 18 bases. The CDR3 extends over 17 amino acids.

The chain links TRBV21-1 to TRBJ2-3; the listed D gene, TRBD2, was not tested against the DNA. TRBV21-1 is described as a pseudogene. The CDR3 covers 15 residues. The CDR3 nucleotides are TGTGCCAGCAGCCACTGGGCGGGTACCACAGATACGCAGTATTTT. Amino acids: CASSHWAGTTDTQYF.

This chain joins TRBV5-1 and TRBJ2-5; D is undetermined. Per the germline V gene, CDR1 is SGHRS and CDR2 is YFSETQ. V was cut by 0 bases and J by 3 bases, with 12 bases left in between. CDR3 length: 15 residues. CDR3 nucleotides: TGCGCCAGCAGCTTGGGGTCTGCGCTCGAAGAGACCCAGTACTTC. Translating it yields CASSLGSALEETQYF.

V usage is TRBV2 and J usage is TRBJ2-5, with D perhaps TRBD1 (5 bases). The ends were cut back, 2 bases at V and 3 bases at J, with 16 bases in the middle. The CDR3 is 16 amino acids. Germline values: CDR1 SNHLY, CDR2 FYNNEI. CDR3 residues: CASSERGLRPEETQYF. In DNA, the CDR3 is TGTGCCAGCAGTGAAAGGGGCTTACGTCCGGAAGAGACCCAGTACTTC.

The gene calls are TRBV5-4 and TRBJ2-5, with 10 bases identical to TRBD2. The CDR3 runs to 15 residues. V shed 2 bases and J 1 base; nucleotides not matched to a gene: 2. Germline V gives CDR1 SGHNT, CDR2 YYREEE (reference sequence). CDR3 region: CASSFRLAGQETQYF. Here the CDR3 DNA reads TGTGCCAGCAGCTTTCGACTAGCGGGCCAAGAGACCCAGTACTTC.

The chain links TRBV7-9 to TRBJ2-3; 14 nucleotides agree with TRBD2. V dropped 3 bases and J dropped 6; count of bases not matched to a gene: 11. The CDR3 is 18 residues long. Germline V lookup: CDR1 SEHNR, CDR2 FQNEAQ (reference sequence). The DNA of the CDR3 is TGTGCCAGCAGCTTTAGTTTGGGACTAGCGGGGGTGAGGGATACGCAGTATTTT. Its translation is CASSFSLGLAGVRDTQYF.

The rearrangement links TRBV3-1 (or the pseudogene TRBV3-2) to TRBJ2-5; TRBD1 is a possible D gene (5 bases). V was trimmed by 6 bases and J by 6 bases, leaving 17 bases between them. This CDR3 contains 14 residues. Germline assignment: CDR1 LGHDT and CDR2 YNNKEL (reference sequence). This CDR3 is CASSPLSLGQTQYF. CDR3 DNA: TGTGCCAGCAGTCCACTAAGCCTGGGGCAGACCCAGTACTTC.